This TCR beta chain was captured in a study of OX40 agonist ivuxolimab in advanced cancers. Study-wide background: Dose-escalation cases comprised hepatocellular carcinoma, melanoma, renal cell or head and neck cancer. Partial responses, seen in three patients, involved one hepatocellular carcinoma and two cutaneous melanomas. Study results and limitations: The work left the antigen specificity of expanded peripheral T cells undetermined. The mean number of expanded clones was higher in CD8+ T cells than in CD4+.

As regards this clone: What it binds is unknown.

Assay: immunoSEQ multiplex PCR; the TCRdb copy retains only in-frame clones and omits some. The repertoire holds about 140,000 clones, with about 92% as singletons. CDR1 and CDR2 from the germline V gene are SGHTA and FQGNSA. The V end lost 4 bases, the J end lost 0 bases, and 14 bases lay between the germline ends. CDR3 length: 16 residues. Source: CD4+ or CD8+ T cells sorted from blood, taken in a trial of the OX40 agonist ivuxolimab. The sequence was obtained from an adult with an advanced solid tumor such as melanoma, head and neck, liver or kidney cancer. The genes are TRBV7-2 and TRBJ2-3; D might be TRBD2 (7 bases). The CDR3 here is CASSYRGGASTDTQYF. In nucleotides, the CDR3 is TGTGCCAGCAGCTACCGTGGGGGGGCCAGCACAGATACGCAGTATTTT.